This is a list of T cell receptor beta chains from one sample in a study of radiotherapy plus CTLA-4 blockade in lung cancer. The data were produced by immunoSEQ multiplex PCR, yet TCRdb's version contains in-frame clones alone and is incomplete. The sample lists roughly 66,000 clones; around 81% were seen once. This specimen was peripheral blood, taken from a patient treated with radiotherapy plus ipilimumab. The receptors shown here come from a human donor with non-small cell lung cancer who had a partial response to radiotherapy plus ipilimumab. Each CDR3 is given with its conserved first and last residue. D genes are given only for firm matches. Clone size is not always given. Where it is, it says once, few, many or a class for expanded clones.

v_gene	d_gene	abundance	j_gene	CDR3nt	CDR3aa
TRBV2	TRBD1	.	TRBJ2-5	TGTGCCAGCAGGGGGACAGGGGGCAGGGAGACCCAGTACTTC	CASRGTGGRETQYF
TRBV27	TRBD2	.	TRBJ2-1	TGTGCCAGCAGTTCCGCCCTAGCGGGAGTAGGCTACAATGAGCAGTTCTTC	CASSSALAGVGYNEQFF
TRBV6-5	TRBD1	once	TRBJ2-7	TGTGCCAGCAGGATCCGCGGACAGGGTTACGAGCAGTACTTC	CASRIRGQGYEQYF
TRBV6-5	.	.	TRBJ2-7	TGTGCCAGCAGTTCCTCTAGCCGTCGCGAGGGCGAGCAGTACTTC	CASSSSSRREGEQYF
TRBV14	.	.	TRBJ1-2	TGTGCCAGCAGCCAAGGGCAGTTTTATGGCTACACCTTC	CASSQGQFYGYTF
TRBV4-1	.	.	TRBJ2-2	TGCGCCAGCAGCCACCAGGGGAACACCGGGGAGCTGTTTTTT	CASSHQGNTGELFF
TRBV5-4	TRBD2	.	TRBJ2-5	TGTGCCAGCAGCTCCGGGACTAGAGGGGAGACCCAGTACTTC	CASSSGTRGETQYF
TRBV19	.	.	TRBJ1-1	TGTGCCAGTAGTCCCACGACTGTGAACACTGAAGCTTTCTTT	CASSPTTVNTEAFF
TRBV7-8	TRBD2	.	TRBJ2-1	TGTGCCAGCAGCTTAGCGCCTAGGACTAGCGGTCACAATGAGCAGTTCTTC	CASSLAPRTSGHNEQFF
TRBV5-1	.	.	TRBJ1-1	TGCGCCAGCAGCTTGGTAGAGGGGGACACTGAAGCTTTCTTT	CASSLVEGDTEAFF
TRBV6-5	.	few	TRBJ2-7	TGTGCCAGCGAACGCAATCCGTCCCTACGGGAGCAGTACTTC	CASERNPSLREQYF
TRBV7-8	TRBD1	.	TRBJ1-4	TGTGCCAGCAGCTTAGTGGGACAGGGCCCCAATAGGGAAAAACTGTTTTTT	CASSLVGQGPNREKLFF
TRBV19	.	.	TRBJ2-7	TGTGCCAGTAGTAACCTCAACCAAGGAGGGGAGCAGTACTTC	CASSNLNQGGEQYF
TRBV5-1	.	.	TRBJ2-5	TGCGCCAGCAGCTCCTCGGGTAACCAAGAGACCCAGTACTTC	CASSSSGNQETQYF
TRBV2	TRBD2	.	TRBJ2-7	TGTGCCAGCAGCCCATGGGGACTAGCGGGAGAGCAGTACTTC	CASSPWGLAGEQYF
TRBV7-9	.	.	TRBJ1-3	TGTGCCAGCAGCCAACAAGGAAACACCATATATTTT	CASSQQGNTIYF
TRBV30	TRBD1	few	TRBJ2-6	TGTGCCTTCTCCGGGACAGGGCTCTCTGGGGCCAACGTCCTGACTTTC	CAFSGTGLSGANVLTF
TRBV28	TRBD2	.	TRBJ2-3	TGTGCCAGCAGTCTCCGGGGGGGAACGGGGCAGTATTTT	CASSLRGGTGQYF
TRBV20-1	.	.	TRBJ1-1	TGCAGTGCGCGGAGACAGGTTGAAGCTTTCTTT	CSARRQVEAFF
TRBV1	.	.	TRBJ2-6	TGCACCAGCAGCCACTACTTAGGGGGGGAGCAGGCCAACGTCCTGACTTTC	CTSSHYLGGEQANVLTF
TRBV27	.	.	TRBJ2-7	TGTGCCAGCAGGTTAGGGGGGGCAACTGGGGTGCAGTACTTC	CASRLGGATGVQYF